The clone carrying this TCR beta chain was seen once. This sample is drawn from a study of blood T cell repertoires in COVID-19. About the study: COVID-19 samples from acute and convalescent phases originated in the United States, Italy and Spain. PBMCs, B-cell-depleted T cells, or T cells were the source of the cDNA or gDNA that made up the material.

Original processing methods: How many nucleated cells were present was estimated from reference gene primer amplification. Profiling relied on immunoSEQ multiplex PCR, and the TCRdb table lists in-frame clones only, not all of them. For V, J and clone size, that table is used; D and trimming come from the DNA. The sample shows 200,000 to 250,000 clones, roughly 86% of them seen only once. The sequencing sample was made of peripheral blood. This sequence originates from a woman aged 60-70 years who had recovered from COVID-19.

CDR3 protein: CASSPGGVGGHNEQFF. The CDR3 DNA reads TGTGCCAGCAGCCCTGGGGGTGTCGGGGGACACAATGAGCAGTTCTTC. The chain has TRBV11-3 and TRBJ2-1; D is perhaps TRBD2 (6 bases). CDR3 length: 16 residues. Germline values: CDR1 SGHNT, CDR2 YENEEA. Between the trimmed V and J ends, which lost 5 bases and 5 bases, there was a span of 19 bases.